Listed below are T cell receptor beta chains from one sample, sequenced in a study of shared clonotypes between healthy human individuals. Here immunoSEQ multiplex PCR was the method, and the copy in TCRdb shows in-frame clones only, minus some. In the table there are around 600,000 clones, 90% to 95% of which are singletons. Material: naive CD8+ T cells sorted from blood. Receptors were obtained from a woman aged 25 to 39 in good health. Each CDR3 is given with its conserved first and last residue. The D gene is left open where the match is weak. The size entry is marked missing in some rows and otherwise reads once, few, many or a size class.

J gene	D gene	clone size	V gene	CDR3 protein	CDR3 DNA
TRBJ1-4	TRBD1	.	TRBV14	CASSQFRQGAEKLFF	TGTGCCAGCAGCCAGTTCCGACAGGGGGCTGAAAAACTGTTTTTT
TRBJ2-1	.	.	TRBV27	CASSTPGHNEQFF	TGTGCCAGCAGTACCCCGGGCCACAATGAGCAGTTCTTC
TRBJ2-7	TRBD2	.	TRBV23-1	CASSHRAGAGYEQYF	TGCGCCAGCAGTCACCGGGCGGGAGCGGGCTACGAGCAGTACTTC
TRBJ1-1	.	.	TRBV25-1	CASSGGAGTEAFF	TGTGCCAGCAGTGGAGGGGCGGGAACTGAAGCTTTCTTT
TRBJ2-7	TRBD2	.	TRBV5-6	CASSLTSGAYEQYF	TGTGCCAGCAGCTTAACTAGCGGGGCCTACGAGCAGTACTTC
TRBJ2-6	.	.	TRBV23-1	CASSQGTVGSGANVLTF	TGCGCCAGCAGTCAAGGAACCGTAGGGTCTGGGGCCAACGTCCTGACTTTC
TRBJ2-2	TRBD1	.	TRBV11-3	CASSSRTGGRTGELFF	TGTGCCAGCAGCTCGCGGACAGGGGGAAGGACCGGGGAGCTGTTTTTT
TRBJ1-1	.	.	TRBV28	CASSFPGTEAFF	TGTGCCAGCAGTTTCCCCGGGACTGAAGCTTTCTTT
TRBJ2-1	TRBD2	.	TRBV2	CASSDAGLEYNEQFF	TGTGCCAGCAGTGACGCGGGACTAGAGTACAATGAGCAGTTCTTC
TRBJ2-7	.	.	TRBV7-9	CASSTSVQETYEQYF	TGTGCCAGCAGCACTAGTGTCCAGGAGACCTACGAGCAGTACTTC
TRBJ2-3	.	.	TRBV28	CASSSFEYGGFTGDTQYF	TGTGCCAGCAGTTCCTTCGAATACGGCGGGTTTACGGGAGATACGCAGTATTTT
TRBJ2-7	.	.	TRBV5-1	CASSEGFRTLSEQYF	TGCGCCAGCAGCGAAGGATTCAGGACCTTATCCGAGCAGTACTTC
TRBJ1-2	.	.	TRBV19	CASSIDREVYGYTF	TGTGCCAGTAGTATAGATCGGGAGGTTTATGGCTACACCTTC
TRBJ2-1	.	.	TRBV20-1	CSARDEQFF	TGCAGTGCTAGAGATGAGCAGTTCTTC
TRBJ1-1	.	.	TRBV6-6	CASSPMTGATEAFF	TGTGCCAGCAGCCCAATGACGGGGGCCACTGAAGCTTTCTTT
TRBJ1-1	.	.	TRBV28	CASSLSARNTEAFF	TGTGCCAGCAGTTTATCGGCCAGAAACACTGAAGCTTTCTTT
TRBJ2-7	.	.	TRBV11-2	CASSLMRASYEQYF	TGTGCCAGCAGCCTTATGCGGGCTTCCTACGAGCAGTACTTC
TRBJ2-5	.	.	TRBV14	CASSQAPEEETQYF	TGTGCCAGCAGCCAAGCCCCCGAGGAAGAGACCCAGTACTTC
TRBJ2-7	.	.	TRBV20-1	CSGLRGSEQYF	TGCAGTGGTCTAAGGGGATCCGAGCAGTACTTC
TRBJ1-5	.	.	TRBV21-1	CASSKEMDLGTYQPQHF	TGTGCCAGCAGCAAAGAAATGGATTTAGGAACTTATCAGCCCCAGCATTTT
TRBJ1-5	.	.	TRBV28	CASRGTSSNQPQHF	TGTGCCAGCAGGGGGACAAGTAGCAATCAGCCCCAGCATTTT
TRBJ2-6	.	.	TRBV9	CASSAPSSGANVLTF	TGTGCCAGCAGCGCGCCTAGCTCTGGGGCCAACGTCCTGACTTTC
TRBJ2-1	.	.	TRBV27	CASSLSLGQQFF	TGTGCCAGCAGTTTGTCCTTGGGCCAGCAGTTCTTC
TRBJ2-7	TRBD2	.	TRBV2	CASSENPGWTSGSVYEQYF	TGTGCCAGCAGTGAAAATCCGGGGTGGACTAGCGGGAGTGTCTACGAGCAGTACTTC
TRBJ1-5	.	.	TRBV15	CATSRDGRQPQHF	TGTGCCACCAGCAGAGACGGGAGACAGCCCCAGCATTTT
TRBJ1-5	TRBD1	.	TRBV6-6	CASSTLQGRNQPQHF	TGTGCCAGCAGTACCCTACAGGGGAGGAATCAGCCCCAGCATTTT
TRBJ2-5	TRBD2	.	TRBV4-1	CASSQGTSGSQETQYF	TGCGCCAGCAGCCAAGGGACTAGCGGGTCCCAAGAGACCCAGTACTTC
TRBJ2-7	.	.	TRBV7-8	CASSWDSYEQYF	TGTGCCAGCAGCTGGGACTCCTACGAGCAGTACTTC
TRBJ2-7	.	.	TRBV19	CASSPQAGHSISYEQYF	TGTGCCAGTAGTCCCCAAGCGGGACACTCTATTTCCTACGAGCAGTACTTC
TRBJ2-7	.	few	TRBV11-2	CASSLSGMYSYEQYF	TGTGCCAGCAGCCTTAGCGGAATGTACTCCTACGAGCAGTACTTC
TRBJ2-1	TRBD2	.	TRBV18	CASSPGTSGRGPYYEQFF	TGTGCCAGCTCACCAGGGACTAGCGGGCGAGGCCCTTACTATGAGCAGTTCTTC
TRBJ2-7	TRBD1	once	TRBV5-5	CASSQTGTASYEQYF	TGTGCCAGCAGCCAGACCGGGACAGCTTCCTACGAGCAGTACTTC
TRBJ2-7	.	.	TRBV28	CASSLPNGRESYEQYF	TGTGCCAGCAGTTTACCCAACGGAAGGGAGAGCTACGAGCAGTACTTC
TRBJ2-7	.	.	TRBV28	CASSISGSPYYEQYF	TGTGCCAGCAGCATCTCAGGGTCTCCTTACTACGAGCAGTACTTC
TRBJ2-6	.	few	TRBV28	CATADSGANVLTF	TGTGCCACTGCAGACTCTGGGGCCAACGTCCTGACTTTC
TRBJ1-2	.	once	TRBV2	CASIDEGSKDGYTF	TGTGCCAGCATCGACGAAGGGAGTAAGGACGGCTACACCTTC
TRBJ2-2	.	.	TRBV7-8	CASSLAGRELFF	TGTGCCAGCAGCTTAGCTGGTAGGGAGCTGTTTTTT
TRBJ2-2	.	.	TRBV7-3	CASSSIKTVRGTGELFF	TGTGCCAGCAGCTCTATTAAGACGGTTAGGGGCACCGGGGAGCTGTTTTTT
TRBJ2-3	.	.	TRBV5-6	CASSLESYTDTQYF	TGTGCCAGCAGCTTGGAGTCCTACACAGATACGCAGTATTTT
TRBJ2-7	.	once	TRBV29-1	CSVVWVSMPRGGYEQYF	TGCAGCGTTGTTTGGGTTTCTATGCCGAGGGGGGGCTACGAGCAGTACTTC
TRBJ1-5	.	once	TRBV28	CASSLDSNQPQHF	TGTGCCAGCAGTTTGGACAGCAATCAGCCCCAGCATTTT
TRBJ2-7	.	.	TRBV7-9	CASSLGGVSYEQYF	TGTGCCAGCAGCTTAGGGGGCGTCTCCTACGAGCAGTACTTC
TRBJ2-7	.	.	TRBV28	CASTKGTLPVEQYF	TGTGCCAGCACCAAAGGGACACTTCCCGTCGAGCAGTACTTC
TRBJ1-2	.	.	TRBV2	CASRGRTNYGGYTF	TGTGCCAGCAGGGGACGTACGAACTATGGCGGCTACACCTTC
TRBJ2-7	.	.	TRBV6-5	CASSDGLFSYEQYF	TGTGCCAGCAGTGACGGACTTTTCTCCTACGAGCAGTACTTC
TRBJ2-7	.	.	TRBV27	CASTAGSGATYEQYF	TGTGCCAGCACCGCCGGATCCGGGGCCACCTACGAGCAGTACTTC
TRBJ2-7	.	.	TRBV11-2	CASSLEGFADYEQYF	TGTGCCAGCAGCTTAGAAGGTTTTGCGGACTACGAGCAGTACTTC
TRBJ1-1	TRBD1	.	TRBV6-5	CASSYRQGWHTEAFF	TGTGCCAGCAGTTACCGACAGGGCTGGCACACTGAAGCTTTCTTT
TRBJ2-7	.	.	TRBV4-1	CASSQDSVSEVGSYEQYF	TGCGCCAGCAGCCAAGATTCGGTGTCAGAGGTGGGCTCCTACGAGCAGTACTTC
TRBJ1-1	.	.	TRBV19	CASSSSGGREMNTEAFF	TGTGCCAGTAGTAGCTCGGGCGGGAGGGAAATGAACACTGAAGCTTTCTTT
TRBJ1-5	.	few	TRBV19	CASSTWGGSNQPQHF	TGTGCCAGTAGCACCTGGGGGGGAAGCAATCAGCCCCAGCATTTT
TRBJ2-1	TRBD2	once	TRBV4-1	CASSQESTSGDYNEQFF	TGCGCCAGCAGCCAAGAATCGACTAGCGGGGACTACAATGAGCAGTTCTTC
TRBJ1-5	.	.	TRBV19	CASSIQGQSVMQPQHF	TGTGCCAGTAGTATACAGGGACAAAGCGTCATGCAGCCCCAGCATTTT
TRBJ2-2	.	.	TRBV28	CASGARGGPGELFF	TGTGCCAGCGGAGCAAGGGGAGGTCCCGGGGAGCTGTTTTTT
TRBJ2-2	TRBD1	.	TRBV29-1	CSVEGQGNTGELFF	TGCAGCGTTGAAGGACAGGGGAACACCGGGGAGCTGTTTTTT
TRBJ2-3	TRBD2	.	TRBV7-9	CASSPGGDTQYF	TGTGCCAGCAGCCCGGGGGGGGACACGCAGTATTTT
TRBJ1-2	TRBD1	.	TRBV27	CASSLTQGGLSGYTF	TGTGCCAGCAGTTTAACGCAGGGGGGGTTGAGCGGCTACACCTTC
TRBJ2-7	.	.	TRBV13	CASSLGMYRDEYEQYF	TGTGCCAGCAGCTTAGGTATGTACAGGGACGAATACGAGCAGTACTTC